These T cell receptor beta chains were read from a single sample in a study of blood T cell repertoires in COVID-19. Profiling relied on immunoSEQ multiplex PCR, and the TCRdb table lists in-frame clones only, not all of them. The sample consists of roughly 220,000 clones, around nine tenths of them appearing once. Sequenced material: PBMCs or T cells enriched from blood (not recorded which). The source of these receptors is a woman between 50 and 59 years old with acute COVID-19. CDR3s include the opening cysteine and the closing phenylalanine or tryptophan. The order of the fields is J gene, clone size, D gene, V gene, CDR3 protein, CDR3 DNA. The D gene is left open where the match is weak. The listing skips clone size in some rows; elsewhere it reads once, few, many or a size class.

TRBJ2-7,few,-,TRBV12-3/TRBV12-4,CASSLGGEQYF,TGTGCCAGCAGTTTGGGGGGCGAGCAGTACTTC
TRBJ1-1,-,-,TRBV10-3,CAIRTQGIGNTEAFF,TGTGCCATCAGAACACAGGGAATAGGGAACACTGAAGCTTTCTTT
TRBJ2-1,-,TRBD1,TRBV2,CASRGRLTGDEQFF,TGTGCCAGCAGGGGACGGCTCACAGGGGATGAGCAGTTCTTC
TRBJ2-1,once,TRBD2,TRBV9,CASSPALAGGYDEQFF,TGTGCCAGCAGCCCCGCACTAGCGGGAGGGTATGATGAGCAGTTCTTC
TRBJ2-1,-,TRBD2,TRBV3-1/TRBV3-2,CASSQGAGTSGRVHEQFF,TGTGCCAGCAGCCAAGGCGCCGGGACTAGCGGGAGGGTTCATGAGCAGTTCTTC
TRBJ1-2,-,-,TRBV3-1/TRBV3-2,CASSLRSGGYTF,TGTGCCAGCAGCCTCCGCTCGGGTGGCTACACCTTC
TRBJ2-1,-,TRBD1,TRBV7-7,CASSLVSGGKDEQFF,TGTGCCAGCAGCTTAGTGTCAGGGGGCAAGGATGAGCAGTTCTTC
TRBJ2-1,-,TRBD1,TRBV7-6,CASSLQGADYSEQFF,TGTGCCAGCAGCTTACAGGGGGCGGACTACTCTGAGCAGTTCTTC
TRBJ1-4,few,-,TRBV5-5,CASSLRIRVNEKLFF,TGTGCCAGCAGCTTGCGGATTCGGGTTAATGAAAAACTGTTTTTT
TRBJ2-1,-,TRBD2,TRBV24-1,CATSDTGLAWDSNEQFF,TGTGCCACCAGTGATACTGGACTAGCTTGGGATAGCAATGAGCAGTTCTTC
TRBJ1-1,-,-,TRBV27,CASSSPATGNTEAFF,TGTGCCAGCAGCTCGCCGGCCACAGGGAACACTGAAGCTTTCTTT
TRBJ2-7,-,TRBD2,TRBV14,CASSRVLAGEQYF,TGTGCCAGCAGTCGTGTACTAGCGGGCGAGCAGTACTTC
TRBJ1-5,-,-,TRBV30,CAWSWGGSNQPQHF,TGTGCCTGGAGTTGGGGAGGAAGCAATCAGCCCCAGCATTTT
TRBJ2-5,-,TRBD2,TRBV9,CASSVSGRNQETQYF,TGTGCCAGCAGCGTTAGCGGGCGAAACCAAGAGACCCAGTACTTC
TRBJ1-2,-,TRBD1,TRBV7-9,CASSFPPGTGRIYNYGYTF,TGTGCCAGCAGCTTTCCCCCCGGGACAGGGAGGATTTATAACTATGGCTACACCTTC
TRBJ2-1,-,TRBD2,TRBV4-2,CASSPRLAELYNEQFF,TGTGCCAGCAGCCCCCGACTAGCGGAGCTATACAATGAGCAGTTCTTC
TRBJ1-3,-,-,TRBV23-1,CASSQPTGPSGNTIYF,TGCGCCAGCAGTCAACCGACAGGCCCCTCTGGAAACACCATATATTTT
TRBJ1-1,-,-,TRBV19,CASSMFNSNTEAFF,TGTGCCAGTAGTATGTTTAACAGCAACACTGAAGCTTTCTTT
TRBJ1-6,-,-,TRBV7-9,CASSPTGLEGTSPLHF,TGTGCCAGCAGCCCTACAGGGTTAGAGGGTACTTCACCCCTCCACTTT
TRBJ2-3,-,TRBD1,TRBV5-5,CASNKGFRDRSEDTQYF,TGTGCCAGCAACAAGGGCTTCCGGGACAGGTCGGAAGATACGCAGTATTTT
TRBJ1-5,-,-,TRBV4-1,CASSQDDGPGQPQHF,TGCGCCAGCAGCCAAGATGATGGACCAGGGCAGCCCCAGCATTTT
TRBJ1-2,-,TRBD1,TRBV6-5,CASSSPTGVRGYTF,TGTGCCAGCAGTTCCCCCACAGGGGTGCGGGGCTACACCTTC
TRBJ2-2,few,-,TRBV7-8,CASSFPRDSNTGELFF,TGTGCCAGCAGCTTTCCCCGGGACTCGAACACCGGGGAGCTGTTTTTT
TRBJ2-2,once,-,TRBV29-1,CSARPWGGGTGELFF,TGCAGCGCCCGGCCGTGGGGTGGAGGCACCGGGGAGCTGTTTTTT
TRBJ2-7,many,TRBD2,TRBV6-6,CASTPRSGKYEQYF,TGTGCCAGCACCCCCCGTAGCGGGAAGTACGAGCAGTACTTC
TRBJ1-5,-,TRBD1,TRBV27,CASSLSFRRGLGQPQHF,TGTGCCAGCAGTTTATCCTTCCGCAGGGGGCTTGGACAGCCCCAGCATTTT
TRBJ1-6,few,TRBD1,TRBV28,CASKAMKGQENSPLHF,TGTGCCAGCAAGGCGATGAAGGGACAGGAAAATTCACCCCTCCACTTT
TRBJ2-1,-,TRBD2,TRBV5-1,CASSLVWGDYHNEQFF,TGCGCCAGCAGCTTGGTATGGGGGGACTACCACAATGAGCAGTTCTTC
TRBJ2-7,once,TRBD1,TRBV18,CASSPGQGKGYEQYF,TGTGCCAGCTCACCCGGACAGGGGAAGGGTTACGAGCAGTACTTC
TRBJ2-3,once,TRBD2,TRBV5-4,CASSLGGAGGADTQYF,TGTGCCAGCAGCCTCGGGGGAGCGGGAGGGGCAGATACGCAGTATTTT